Shown below are 3 T cell receptor beta chains from a single sample sequenced in a study of sequential checkpoint blockade in melanoma (dated by TCRdb to the late 2010s). The treatment or condition label, as the study defines it: randomized to nivolumab then ipilimumab (arm A) or the reverse (arm B). Libraries were prepared through the immunoSEQ multiplex PCR assay. The clones in this table, taken by TCRdb from immuneACCESS, are in-frame only. Not every clone is retained; where verified, under half of the shortfall comes from an unresolved V gene, and the cause of the rest is unknown. Recorded for this sample are some 22,000 clones; 27% of them occurred a single time. The top ten clones comprise over 5% of the sample. This specimen consisted of tumor tissue (inferred from file names), obtained from a patient given nivolumab and ipilimumab in sequence. The receptors were gathered from a human donor with melanoma.

This chain links TRBV18 with TRBJ1-1; D uncertain. Trimming removed 3 bases from V and 1 base from J, with 6 bases in between. Germline CDR1 and CDR2: KGHSH and LQKENI. This CDR3 region has 13 residues. The CDR3 region is CASSPGRNTEAFF. CDR3 DNA sequence: TGTGCCAGCTCACCTGGGAGGAACACTGAAGCTTTCTTT.

This clone occurred a few times. The chain joins TRBV19 to TRBJ1-5, with 8 bases identical to TRBD1. The trim removed 10 bases at V and 7 bases at J, leaving 9 bases unmatched. The CDR3 is 13 residues long. The germline CDR1 and CDR2 sequences are LNHDA and SQIVND (reference sequence). Here the CDR3 reads CATTNRGRQPQHF. The CDR3 coding sequence is TGTGCCACCACGAACAGGGGGAGACAGCCCCAGCATTTT. The whole variable domain, filled in from reference TRBV19 and TRBJ1-5, reads DGGITQSPKYLFRKEGQNVTLSCEQNLNHDAMYWYRQDPGQGLRLIYYSQIVNDFQKGDIAEGYSVSREKKESFPLTVTSAQKNPTAFYLCATTNRGRQPQHFGDGTRLSIL.

This clone was counted only a few times. The J gene is TRBJ2-1, the V gene TRBV23-1; TRBD2 matches at 7 bases. TRBV23-1 is labeled an ORF, and its function is uncertain. J lost 1 base, V lost 6 bases, and 6 bases had no gene match. CDR3 length: 15 amino acids. This CDR3 is CASSPGGRSYNEQFF. CDR3 DNA: TGCGCCAGCAGCCCGGGAGGCAGGTCCTACAATGAGCAGTTCTTC.